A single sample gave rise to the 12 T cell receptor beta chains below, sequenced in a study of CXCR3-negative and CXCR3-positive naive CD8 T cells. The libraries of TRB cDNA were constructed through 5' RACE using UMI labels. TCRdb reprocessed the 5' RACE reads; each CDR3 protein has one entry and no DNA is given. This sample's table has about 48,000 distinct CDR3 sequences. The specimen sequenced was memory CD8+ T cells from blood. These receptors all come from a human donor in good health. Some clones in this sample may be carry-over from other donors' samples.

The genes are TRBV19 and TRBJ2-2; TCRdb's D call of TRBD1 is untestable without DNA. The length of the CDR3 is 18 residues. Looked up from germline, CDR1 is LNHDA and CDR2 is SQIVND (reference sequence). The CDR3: CASSIVGAGGPNTGELFF.

The CDR3 reads CASTDPRVSSYEQYF. The rearrangement links TRBV28 to TRBJ2-7; TCRdb gives TRBD1 as the D gene, but with no DNA this cannot be confirmed. The CDR3 sequence is 15 residues long. Germline CDR1 reads MDHEN; CDR2 reads SYDVKM.

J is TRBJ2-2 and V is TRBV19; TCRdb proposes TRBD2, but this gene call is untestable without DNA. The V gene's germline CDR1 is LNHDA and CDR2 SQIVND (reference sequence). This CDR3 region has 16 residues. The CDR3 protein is CASSPSGGPDTGELFF.

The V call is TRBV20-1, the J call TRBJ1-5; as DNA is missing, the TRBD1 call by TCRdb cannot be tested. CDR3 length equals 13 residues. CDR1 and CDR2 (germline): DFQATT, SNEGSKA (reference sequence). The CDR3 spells CSARTGGYQPQHF.

CDR3 sequence: CASRLHRETQYF. The chain employs TRBV12-3 or TRBV12-4 and TRBJ2-5. The CDR3 is 12 amino acids.

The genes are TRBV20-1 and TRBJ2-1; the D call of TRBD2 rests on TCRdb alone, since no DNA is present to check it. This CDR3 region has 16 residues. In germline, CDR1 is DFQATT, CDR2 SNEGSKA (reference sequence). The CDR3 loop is CSARAPPPEVVNEQFF.

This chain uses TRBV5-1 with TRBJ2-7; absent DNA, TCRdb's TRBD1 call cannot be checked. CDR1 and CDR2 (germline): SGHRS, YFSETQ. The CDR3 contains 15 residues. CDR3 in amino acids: CASSLAPGITDEQYF.

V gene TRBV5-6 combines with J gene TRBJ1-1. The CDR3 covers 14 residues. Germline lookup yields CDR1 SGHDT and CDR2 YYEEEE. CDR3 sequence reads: CASSTHREIPEAFF. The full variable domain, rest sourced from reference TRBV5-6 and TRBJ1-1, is DAGVTQSPTHLIKTRGQQVTLRCSPKSGHDTVSWYQQALGQGPQFIFQYYEEEERQRGNFPDRFSGHQFPNYSSELNVNALLLGDSALYLCASSTHREIPEAFFGQGTRLTVV.

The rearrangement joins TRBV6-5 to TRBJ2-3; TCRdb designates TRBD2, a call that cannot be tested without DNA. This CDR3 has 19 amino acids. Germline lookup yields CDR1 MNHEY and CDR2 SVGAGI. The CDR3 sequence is CASRGQPTSGGTSTDTQYF.

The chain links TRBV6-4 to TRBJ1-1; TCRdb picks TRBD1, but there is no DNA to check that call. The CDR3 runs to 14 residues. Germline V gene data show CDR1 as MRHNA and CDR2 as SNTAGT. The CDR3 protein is CASSVTGGNTEAFF.

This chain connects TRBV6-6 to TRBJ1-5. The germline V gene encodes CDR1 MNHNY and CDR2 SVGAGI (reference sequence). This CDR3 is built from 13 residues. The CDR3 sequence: CASATYSNQPQHF.

The CDR3 here is CASSQDLTTPAGGYTF. The genes are TRBV4-1 and TRBJ1-2; TCRdb names TRBD1, which stays unverified in the absence of DNA. CDR1 and CDR2 from the germline V gene are MGHRA and YSYEKL. The CDR3 loop spans 16 amino acids.